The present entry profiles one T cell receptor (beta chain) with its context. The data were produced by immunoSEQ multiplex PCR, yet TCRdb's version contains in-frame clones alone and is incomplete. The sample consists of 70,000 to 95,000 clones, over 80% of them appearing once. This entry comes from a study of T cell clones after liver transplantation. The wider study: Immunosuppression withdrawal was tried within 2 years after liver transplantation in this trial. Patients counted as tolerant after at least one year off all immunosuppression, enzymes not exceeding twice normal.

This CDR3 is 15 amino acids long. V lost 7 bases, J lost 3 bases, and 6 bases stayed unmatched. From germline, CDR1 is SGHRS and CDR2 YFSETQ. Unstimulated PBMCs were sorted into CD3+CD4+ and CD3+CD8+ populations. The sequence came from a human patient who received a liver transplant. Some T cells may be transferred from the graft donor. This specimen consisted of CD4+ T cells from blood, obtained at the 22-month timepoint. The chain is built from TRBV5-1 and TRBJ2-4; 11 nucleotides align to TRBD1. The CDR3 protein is CASSTGQGDKNIQYF. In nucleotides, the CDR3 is TGCGCCAGCTCCACGGGACAGGGGGACAAAAACATTCAGTACTTC.